These 3 T cell receptor beta chains were all obtained from the same sample, sequenced in a study of radiotherapy plus CTLA-4 blockade in lung cancer. Sequenced by immunoSEQ multiplex PCR; TCRdb stores in-frame clones only, minus some. The sample has more than 75,000 clones; about four fifths are singletons. The sequenced sample was peripheral blood, obtained from a patient treated with radiotherapy plus ipilimumab. The origin of the receptors is a human donor with non-small cell lung cancer who had a partial response to radiotherapy plus ipilimumab. Some clones in this sample may be carry-over from other donors' samples.

This sequence joins TRBV10-1 and TRBJ2-5; 10 nucleotides agree with TRBD1. J lost 7 bases, V lost 3 bases, and 5 bases had no gene match. The CDR3 length is 14 residues. Germline loops: CDR1 WNHNN, CDR2 SYGVQD (reference sequence). CDR3 amino acids: CASSEGTGAGTQYF. The CDR3 coding sequence is TGCGCCAGCAGTGAAGGGACAGGGGCCGGGACCCAGTACTTC.

The CDR3 DNA is TGTGCCAGCAGCTCCTGGACTAGCGGGAGTACAGATACGCAGTATTTT. The encoded protein is CASSSWTSGSTDTQYF. The chain recombines TRBV7-9 with TRBJ2-3, with 13 positions matching TRBD2. This CDR3 spans 16 amino acids. From germline, CDR1 is SEHNR and CDR2 FQNEAQ (reference sequence). Losses at the gene ends were 4 bases for V and 3 bases for J; bases not matched to a gene: 4.

This chain joins TRBV30 and TRBJ1-1; D may be TRBD1 (6 bases). Per the germline V gene, CDR1 is GTSNPN and CDR2 is SVGIG (reference sequence). The length of the CDR3 is 14 residues. V shed 4 bases and J shed 2 bases, with 14 bases lying between them. CDR3 coding DNA: TGTGCCTGGATGTGGCCGGGGGGCAACACTGAAGCTTTCTTT. Translation: CAWMWPGGNTEAFF.